Presented here are 18 T cell receptor beta chains from one specimen sequenced in a study of blood T cell repertoires in COVID-19. Measured with immunoSEQ multiplex PCR; TCRdb has only the in-frame clones, and not every one. The table shows over 150,000 clones, with roughly 82% occurring only once. Sequenced input: peripheral blood. All receptors come from a human donor in a cohort sampled during active COVID-19.

The rearrangement joins TRBV27 to TRBJ2-7, with a possible D match to TRBD2 (6 bases). The CDR3 length is 15 residues. Germline CDR1 reads MNHEY; CDR2 reads SMNVEV (reference sequence). Trimming left V 6 bases short and J 2 bases short, with 17 bases between. CDR3 residues: CASRGREREPYEQYF. The CDR3 DNA reads TGTGCCAGCAGAGGAAGGGAACGGGAGCCCTACGAGCAGTACTTC.

The rearrangement uses TRBV5-1 and TRBJ2-3; 11 positions match TRBD2. Germline CDR1 and CDR2: SGHRS and YFSETQ. CDR3 size: 15 residues. J was trimmed by 3 bases and V by 2 bases; bases with no gene match: 2. The chain's CDR3 is CASSFRTSGTDTQYF. DNA for the CDR3: TGCGCCAGCAGCTTTAGGACTAGCGGGACAGATACGCAGTATTTT.

The chain couples TRBV28 to TRBJ1-1; D perhaps matches TRBD1 (5 bases). CDR3 size: 12 residues. Germline V gene lookup returns CDR1 MDHEN and CDR2 SYDVKM. Trimming pared 6 bases from V and 1 base from J, leaving 6 bases between. In DNA form, the CDR3 reads TGTGCCAGCAGGGGGGGGAACACTGAAGCTTTCTTT. Encoded protein: CASRGGNTEAFF. The full variable domain, in which reference TRBV28 and TRBJ1-1 provide the parts outside the CDR3, is DVKVTQSSRYLVKRTGEKVFLECVQDMDHENMFWYRQDPGLGLRLIYFSYDVKMKEKGDIPEGYSVSREKKERFSLILESASTNQTSMYLCASRGGNTEAFFGQGTRLTVV.

V usage is TRBV28 and J usage is TRBJ2-2, with 8 bases matching TRBD1. CDR1 is MDHEN, CDR2 SYDVKM, per germline. J was trimmed by 4 bases and V by 5 bases; bases with no gene match: 6. The CDR3 consists of 15 residues. The DNA of the CDR3 is TGTGCCAGCAGTCGGACAGGGAAGAGCACCGGGGAGCTGTTTTTT. As protein: CASSRTGKSTGELFF.

This clone was seen only a few times. This rearrangement joins TRBV12-3 or TRBV12-4 to TRBJ2-3; 8 bases agree with TRBD1. This CDR3 contains 13 residues. J was trimmed by 4 bases and V by 6 bases; bases with no gene match: 3. CDR3 loop: CASRMTGADTQYF. The CDR3 nucleotides are TGTGCCAGCAGAATGACAGGGGCAGATACGCAGTATTTT.

The CDR3 is CASSSRGATVSNIQYF. The DNA for the CDR3 is TGTGCCAGCAGCTCGCGGGGGGCGACGGTATCGAACATTCAGTACTTC. V is TRBV13 and J is TRBJ2-4; 8 bases match TRBD2. The V segment lost 4 bases and the J segment 7 bases; nucleotides outside the gene matches: 12. In germline, CDR1 is PRHDT, CDR2 FYEKMQ (reference sequence). This CDR3 comprises 16 residues.

This clone was recorded only once. V gene TRBV28 combines with J gene TRBJ2-3, with 7 bases matching TRBD1. The germline CDR1 and CDR2 sequences are MDHEN and SYDVKM. The CDR3 totals 13 residues. Trimming at V came to 5 bases and at J to 9 bases, leaving 8 bases not matched to a gene. The CDR3: CASSPRNRGTQYF. CDR3 DNA: TGTGCCAGCAGTCCAAGGAACAGGGGAACGCAGTATTTT.

This clone was recorded once. The chain joins TRBV2 to TRBJ2-1; D perhaps matches TRBD2 (6 bases). Germline loops: CDR1 SNHLY, CDR2 FYNNEI. The ends were cut back, 3 bases at V and 6 bases at J, with 18 bases in the middle. The CDR3 is 16 residues long. The CDR3 reads CASSDEGLGLGNEQFF. In DNA, the CDR3 is TGTGCCAGCAGTGATGAGGGGTTGGGACTGGGCAATGAGCAGTTCTTC.

CDR3 region: CASRPGQGLYEQYF. The CDR3 DNA is TGTGCCAGTAGACCGGGACAGGGTCTCTACGAGCAGTACTTC. The chain joins TRBV19 to TRBJ2-7; 9 nucleotides align to TRBD1. The V gene's germline CDR1 is LNHDA and CDR2 SQIVND (reference sequence). Losses at the gene ends were 6 bases for V and 3 bases for J; bases not matched to a gene: 6. The CDR3 contains 14 residues.

The chain employs TRBV24-1 and TRBJ1-2, with no clear D. CDR1 and CDR2 (germline): KGHDR, SFDVKD. The CDR3 has 12 residues. V was cut by 5 bases and J by 8 bases, with 11 bases left in between. CDR3 in amino acids: CATSVGGDGYTF. The CDR3 region has the DNA TGTGCCACCAGTGTGGGAGGAGACGGCTACACCTTC.

This rearrangement joins TRBV7-6 to TRBJ2-3, with D tentatively TRBD2 (5 bases). In germline, CDR1 is SGHVS, CDR2 FNYEAQ. V lost 3 bases to trimming and J lost 6 bases, with 10 bases between them. The CDR3 runs 13 residues. This CDR3 reads CASSLIRGDTQYF. The CDR3 DNA is TGTGCCAGCAGCTTGATTAGAGGGGATACGCAGTATTTT.

The CDR3 is CASSFGTSGYEQYF. The CDR3, as DNA: TGTGCCAGCAGCTTCGGGACTAGTGGCTACGAGCAGTACTTC. J is TRBJ2-7 and V is TRBV11-1, with 8 bases identical to TRBD2. Trimming took 3 bases from V and 3 from J; bases not matched to a gene: 4. Germline lookup yields CDR1 SGHAT and CDR2 FQDESV (reference sequence). The CDR3 contains 14 residues. Variable domain in full (rest from reference TRBV11-1 and TRBJ2-7): EAEVAQSPRYKITEKSQAVAFWCDPISGHATLYWYRQILGQGPELLVQFQDESVVDDSQLPKDRFSAERLKGVDSTLKIQPAELGDSAMYLCASSFGTSGYEQYFGPGTRLTVT.

The genes are TRBV28 and TRBJ1-6; the match to TRBD1 covers 10 bases. V gave up 7 bases and J gave up 8 bases; unmatched junction bases: 11. The CDR3 runs 16 residues. Per the germline V gene, CDR1 is MDHEN and CDR2 is SYDVKM. CDR3 DNA: TGTGCCAGCACCTACTTTGTGACAGGGGGCGATTCACCCCTCCACTTT. Residues: CASTYFVTGGDSPLHF. Variable domain in full (rest from reference TRBV28 and TRBJ1-6): DVKVTQSSRYLVKRTGEKVFLECVQDMDHENMFWYRQDPGLGLRLIYFSYDVKMKEKGDIPEGYSVSREKKERFSLILESASTNQTSMYLCASTYFVTGGDSPLHFGNGTRLTVT.

This chain joins TRBV19 and TRBJ2-1, with TRBD1 matching 9 bases. Germline CDR1 is LNHDA and CDR2 is SQIVND (reference sequence). V lost 4 bases to trimming and J lost 12 bases; unmatched junction nucleotides: 13. The CDR3 contains 15 residues. The CDR3 spells CASSTGQGEGKGQFF. As DNA, the CDR3 is TGTGCCAGTAGTACGGGACAGGGAGAGGGTAAGGGGCAGTTCTTC.

This chain links TRBV5-6 with TRBJ2-7; the D is unclear. The CDR3 totals 13 residues. V was shortened by 0 bases and J by 2 bases, with 6 bases between the two germline ends. Germline values: CDR1 SGHDT, CDR2 YYEEEE. The CDR3 loop is CASSLGHAYEQYF. The CDR3 DNA reads as TGTGCCAGCAGCTTGGGGCATGCCTACGAGCAGTACTTC. Full variable domain (missing parts from reference TRBV5-6 and TRBJ2-7): DAGVTQSPTHLIKTRGQQVTLRCSPKSGHDTVSWYQQALGQGPQFIFQYYEEEERQRGNFPDRFSGHQFPNYSSELNVNALLLGDSALYLCASSLGHAYEQYFGPGTRLTVT.

The genes are TRBV5-1 and TRBJ2-1, with 10 bases lining up with TRBD2. Germline V gene data show CDR1 as SGHRS and CDR2 as YFSETQ. The CDR3 totals 15 residues. With V trimmed by 0 bases and J by 7 bases, 4 bases remained unmatched. Here the CDR3 reads CASSLELAGDNEQFF. CDR3 nucleotides: TGCGCCAGCAGCTTGGAGCTAGCGGGAGATAATGAGCAGTTCTTC.

The chain couples TRBV10-1 to TRBJ2-2, with 14 bases that match TRBD2. Germline trimming cut 6 bases from V and 5 bases from J; bases unmatched to any gene: 8. The length of the CDR3 is 17 residues. The germline gives CDR1 WNHNN, CDR2 SYGVQD (reference sequence). The chain's CDR3 is CASSEPGLAGATGELFF. CDR3 bases: TGCGCCAGCAGCGAGCCGGGACTAGCGGGAGCGACCGGGGAGCTGTTTTTT.

The chain recombines TRBV18 with TRBJ2-1, with 8 bases lining up with TRBD1. Germline V lookup: CDR1 KGHSH, CDR2 LQKENI. There are 16 residues in the CDR3. V shed 0 bases and J 4 bases; nucleotides not matched to a gene: 5. Here the CDR3 reads CASSPPAGGRYNEQFF. The CDR3, as DNA: TGTGCCAGCTCACCACCGGCAGGGGGCAGATACAATGAGCAGTTCTTC. The variable domain in full, completed from reference TRBV18 and TRBJ2-1, reads NAGVMQNPRHLVRRRGQEARLRCSPMKGHSHVYWYRQLPEEGLKFMVYLQKENIIDESGMPKERFSAEFPKEGPSILRIQQVVRGDSAAYFCASSPPAGGRYNEQFFGPGTRLTVL.